This entry lists 12 T cell receptor beta chains sequenced from one sample in a study of shared clonotypes between healthy human individuals. CD45RO-negative, CCR7-positively selected cells formed the naive CD8 fraction, excluding terminally differentiated effector memory CD45RA+ cells. The table came from immunoSEQ multiplex PCR; TCRdb's copy has only in-frame clones and leaves some out. Of around 1,900,000 clones listed, 93% are singletons. Sequenced material: naive CD8+ T cells from PBMCs. Receptors were obtained from a young man in good health. Some clones in this sample may be carry-over from other donors' samples.

The genes are TRBV7-6 and TRBJ2-7; the D gene could be TRBD1 or TRBD2 (6 bases each). CDR1 is SGHVS, CDR2 FNYEAQ, per germline. Trimming removed 5 bases from V and 7 bases from J, with 18 bases in between. The CDR3 has 14 residues. The CDR3 reads CASSERFGGREQYF. In DNA, the CDR3 is TGTGCCAGCAGCGAACGGTTTGGGGGGCGGGAGCAGTACTTC.

The chain links TRBV10-3 to TRBJ2-2; 9 bases map to TRBD1. This CDR3 has 15 amino acids. The J segment lost 6 bases and the V segment lost 4 bases, leaving 6 bases of the junction unmatched. From germline, CDR1 is ENHRY and CDR2 SYGVKD. The CDR3 spells CAISVGTGRPGELFF. CDR3 coding DNA: TGTGCCATCAGTGTAGGGACAGGGAGGCCCGGGGAGCTGTTTTTT.

Concerning this clone: The sample carries other DNA sequences with the same CDR3. The chain links TRBV5-1 to TRBJ2-7; D not resolved. The CDR3 spans 13 residues. The V end was cut by 0 bases, the J end by 4 bases, with 8 bases between. Germline V lookup: CDR1 SGHRS, CDR2 YFSETQ. CDR3 sequence: CASSLDRDYEQYF. CDR3 sequence (DNA): TGCGCCAGCAGCTTGGACAGAGATTACGAGCAGTACTTC.

The chain joins TRBV10-1 to TRBJ2-2; D gene ambiguous. Germline assignment: CDR1 WNHNN and CDR2 SYGVQD (reference sequence). Trimming cost V 2 bases and J 4 bases, with 5 bases left between them. The CDR3 is made up of 13 amino acids. This chain's CDR3 is CASSEGRTGELFF. CDR3 coding DNA: TGCGCCAGCAGTGAGGGCCGCACCGGGGAGCTGTTTTTT.

The rearrangement links TRBV4-2 to TRBJ2-2; D call uncertain. The CDR3 spans 16 residues. The V and J ends lost 0 bases and 5 bases respectively, with 13 bases between them. The germline V gene encodes CDR1 LGHNA and CDR2 YNFKEQ. CDR3 sequence: CASSQDVAMGTGELFF. CDR3 coding DNA: TGTGCCAGCAGCCAAGATGTAGCAATGGGGACCGGGGAGCTGTTTTTT.

The CDR3 bases are TGTGCCAGCAGTTTTCTACAGACGATGAACACTGAAGCTTTCTTT. Translating it yields CASSFLQTMNTEAFF. The V and J genes are TRBV6-5 and TRBJ1-1, with D uncertain. V lost 4 bases and J 0 bases, leaving 12 bases between the germline ends. Germline V gene lookup returns CDR1 MNHEY and CDR2 SVGAGI. This CDR3 has 15 amino acids.

The chain combines TRBV6-1 with TRBJ2-7; weak D call: TRBD1 (6 bases). CDR3 length: 17 residues. In germline, CDR1 is MNHNS, CDR2 SASEGT. With 0 bases removed from V and 3 bases from J, the gap between germline ends came to 18 bases. The CDR3: CASSEARGQIQGYEQYF. The DNA for the CDR3 is TGTGCCAGCAGTGAAGCACGAGGACAGATCCAGGGCTACGAGCAGTACTTC.

The chain has TRBV27 and TRBJ2-2; TRBD2 matches 9 bases. CDR1 MNHEY and CDR2 SMNVEV come from the germline V gene (reference sequence). With 7 bases clipped from V and 3 bases from J, the junction kept 12 bases outside the gene matches. The CDR3 totals 17 residues. The chain's CDR3 is CASKPGLASTYTGELFF. The CDR3 DNA reads TGTGCCAGCAAACCGGGACTAGCTTCAACCTACACCGGGGAGCTGTTTTTT.

The chain has TRBV25-1 and TRBJ1-1; the D is unclear. V was clipped by 4 bases and J by 5 bases, with 8 bases between them. CDR3 length: 12 amino acids. In germline, CDR1 is MGHDK, CDR2 SYGVNS. Here the CDR3 reads CASSGAGTEAFF. CDR3 bases: TGTGCCAGCAGTGGGGCCGGTACTGAAGCTTTCTTT. The entire variable domain, with the rest obtained from reference TRBV25-1 and TRBJ1-1, is as follows: EADIYQTPRYLVIGTGKKITLECSQTMGHDKMYWYQQDPGMELHLIHYSYGVNSTEKGDLSSESTVSRIRTEHFPLTLESARPSHTSQYLCASSGAGTEAFFGQGTRLTVV.

The gene calls are TRBV29-1 and TRBJ2-3; D not certain. CDR3 length: 13 residues. Germline V gene lookup returns CDR1 SQVTM and CDR2 ANQGSEA. V was trimmed by 1 base and J by 0 bases, leaving 5 bases between them. The CDR3 loop reads CSVEVQSTDTQYF. In DNA form, the CDR3 reads TGCAGCGTTGAAGTTCAGAGCACAGATACGCAGTATTTT.

This sequence joins TRBV29-1 and TRBJ2-7; 13 bases are shared with TRBD2. The germline gives CDR1 SQVTM, CDR2 ANQGSEA. This CDR3 comprises 18 residues. The V and J ends lost 6 bases and 3 bases, in that order; junction bases with no gene match: 17. CDR3 amino acids: CSVTGVGRRLAGGYEQYF. For the CDR3, the DNA is TGCAGCGTGACCGGGGTGGGTAGGCGACTAGCGGGGGGCTACGAGCAGTACTTC.

V usage is TRBV4-1 and J usage is TRBJ2-5; 7 nucleotides align to TRBD2. This CDR3 contains 14 residues. Germline-derived CDR1 and CDR2 are MGHRA and YSYEKL. After removal of 2 bases from V and 6 bases from J, the junction contained 6 bases not matched to a gene. The CDR3, as DNA: TGCGCCAGCAGCCAATCGGGGGGAGGGAAGACCCAGTACTTC. Its translation: CASSQSGGGKTQYF.